The rows below give T cell receptor beta chains drawn from one sample of a study of CD8+ T cells in alopecia areata. Data came from immunoSEQ multiplex PCR; TCRdb stores just in-frame clones and leaves some out. The sample records about 270,000 clones, 50% to 75% being singletons. Material: CD4+ T cells sorted from blood, obtained around week 53, from a patient treated with tofacitinib. The receptors shown here come from a human donor with alopecia areata. Each CDR3 is given without its conserved first and last residue. Fields, in order: clone size, V gene, D gene, J gene, CDR3 protein. The D gene is left open where the match is weak. Expanded clones get a size class; other rows say once, few or many, or leave the size out.

-	TRBV7-8	-	TRBJ2-3	ASSLVAYTDTQY
-	TRBV29-1	-	TRBJ2-5	SVVRAAETQY
few	TRBV10-3	TRBD1	TRBJ2-5	AISAGGSTQY
-	TRBV30	-	TRBJ1-2	AWSLLFRDAYGYT
-	TRBV5-1	-	TRBJ2-3	ASSFVQLRSTDTQY
few	TRBV5-1	-	TRBJ2-2	ASSFGGGTGELF
-	TRBV5-1	TRBD2	TRBJ2-1	ASSIAGGNNEQF
-	TRBV29-1	TRBD1	TRBJ2-1	SVGTGGGSSYNEQF
-	TRBV7-2	-	TRBJ1-3	ASSLTPLTISGNTIY
few	TRBV7-2	TRBD1	TRBJ1-4	ASSPTGASEKLF
-	TRBV5-1	-	TRBJ1-3	ASSLVGGDFSGNTIY
-	TRBV30	-	TRBJ1-3	AWRTEVGNTIY
-	TRBV5-1	TRBD2	TRBJ2-1	ASSSGGLYNEQF
-	TRBV27	TRBD2	TRBJ2-5	ASSPRTSGGGETQY
-	TRBV7-8	-	TRBJ1-5	ASSPDRVSNQPQH
-	TRBV29-1	-	TRBJ2-5	SVEAQGLETQY
-	TRBV7-9	-	TRBJ2-5	ASTQAGQETQY
-	TRBV25-1	-	TRBJ2-2	ASSREPTGELF
-	TRBV4-3	TRBD1	TRBJ2-7	ASSQTGASYEQY
-	TRBV4-2	-	TRBJ2-3	ASSQGVADTQY
-	TRBV29-1	TRBD1	TRBJ2-2	SVEGYRGHTGELF
-	TRBV30	-	TRBJ2-2	AWTPGRGNTGELF
few	TRBV29-1	-	TRBJ2-5	SGRRGPGETQY
-	TRBV11-2	-	TRBJ2-6	ASSPRSGANVLT
-	TRBV30	-	TRBJ2-4	AWSGQGGIKNIQY
-	TRBV6-5	-	TRBJ2-5	ASSSQGKQETQY
-	TRBV9	-	TRBJ2-3	ASSASVGGRTDTQY
-	TRBV30	-	TRBJ1-5	AWGAQPQH
-	TRBV7-2	-	TRBJ2-5	ASSRNRETQY
-	TRBV18	TRBD1	TRBJ1-2	ASSTRDRVLHGYT
-	TRBV30	-	TRBJ1-4	AWSVSPRVEKLF
few	TRBV5-1	-	TRBJ2-7	ASSGPGDLYEQY
-	TRBV10-3	-	TRBJ2-5	AISESAGQETQY
-	TRBV7-2	TRBD1	TRBJ1-2	ASSARDRGAYGYT
-	TRBV2	-	TRBJ2-1	ASSAYNEQF
-	TRBV6-5	-	TRBJ1-6	ASSYNTLGSPLH
few	TRBV7-2	TRBD2	TRBJ2-3	ASSLGNLAGANTDTQY
-	TRBV29-1	TRBD1	TRBJ1-5	SVWTGRQPQH
-	TRBV9	TRBD2	TRBJ2-1	ASSVGVTSGTNEQF
few	TRBV29-1	-	TRBJ1-5	SVGEDQPQH
-	TRBV29-1	-	TRBJ1-2	SVEVRPRRYGYT
once	TRBV7-2	-	TRBJ1-1	ASRLFTGSSTEAF
-	TRBV5-1	-	TRBJ1-2	ASSPGLQGGGYT
-	TRBV5-1	TRBD1	TRBJ1-1	ASSLDRGPYEAF
few	TRBV18	TRBD1	TRBJ1-1	ASSPGQGYTEAF
-	TRBV29-1	-	TRBJ2-3	SVDIGVADTQY
-	TRBV7-9	-	TRBJ2-7	ASSPWGQPYEQY
-	TRBV29-1	-	TRBJ2-7	SVGDFSYEQY